The TCR beta chain described here comes from a study of patients and donors after allogeneic stem cell transplantation. This clonotype has more than one count but fewer than ten. Germline CDR1 and CDR2: ENHRY and SYGVKD. The CDR3 covers 16 residues. Trimming cost V 0 bases and J 2 bases, with 13 bases left between them. TCRdb itself ran the RT-PCR reads through MiXCR, one entry per CDR3 protein. The sample has hundreds of thousands of distinct CDR3 sequences, approximately 16% seen once. Source material: blood, either unsorted or a sorted T cell fraction (not recorded which). The chain recombines TRBV10-3 with TRBJ1-1, with a tentative D call TRBD1 (6 bases). The origin of this receptor is a human donor who was either an allogeneic HSCT recipient or a stem cell or donor lymphocyte infusion donor (not recorded which). It is not recorded whose cells these are; they may come from a transplant donor. The CDR3 sequence: CAISESPGAANTEAFF. CDR3 DNA: TGTGCCATCAGTGAGTCGCCAGGGGCGGCAAACACTGAAGCTTTCTTT.